Listed below are T cell receptor beta chains from one sample, sequenced in a study of T cell clones after liver transplantation. Produced via immunoSEQ multiplex PCR; TCRdb's table is partial and in-frame only. The repertoire holds tens of thousands of clones, with 70% to 85% as singletons. The sequenced sample was CD4+ T cells from blood, obtained roughly 3.5 years after liver transplant. These receptors originate from a human patient who received a liver transplant. Certain T cells may be donor cells from the graft. Both conserved end residues are part of each CDR3. The order of the fields is CDR3 length, J gene, V gene, clone size, D gene, CDR3 DNA, CDR3 protein. D genes are given only for firm matches. Clone size is stated in some rows and not others, as once, few, many or a class when expanded.

14 | TRBJ2-1 | TRBV28 | - | - | TGTGCCAGCAGTTTTTTTGACCGGGGAGGAGAGCAGTTCTTC | CASSFFDRGGEQFF
15 | TRBJ2-7 | TRBV16 | - | TRBD1 | TGTGCCAGCAGCCACCAAGGACAGGCCTCCTACGAGCAGTACTTC | CASSHQGQASYEQYF
12 | TRBJ1-5 | TRBV5-6 | - | - | TGTGCCAGCAGCCTGGGTCCGGAGCCCCAGCATTTT | CASSLGPEPQHF
15 | TRBJ2-3 | TRBV11-3 | - | - | TGTGCCAGCAGCTTCGGGGGAACGGGCACAGATACGCAGTATTTT | CASSFGGTGTDTQYF
15 | TRBJ2-5 | TRBV11-2 | - | - | TGTGCCAGCAGCCCTATGACGGAACGACAAGAGACCCAGTACTTC | CASSPMTERQETQYF
13 | TRBJ1-1 | TRBV19 | few | - | TGTGCCAGTAGCATACGGAGGATGACTGAAGCTTTCTTT | CASSIRRMTEAFF
13 | TRBJ2-2 | TRBV7-2 | - | - | TGTGCCAGCAGCTTCCCAGTGGGCGGGGAGCTGTTTTTT | CASSFPVGGELFF
14 | TRBJ2-2 | TRBV29-1 | - | TRBD1 | TGCAGCGTGACCAGGACAGGGGACACCGGGGAGCTGTTTTTT | CSVTRTGDTGELFF
14 | TRBJ1-3 | TRBV28 | - | - | TGTGCCAGCAGTCAGGGGCCCTCTGGAAACACCATATATTTT | CASSQGPSGNTIYF
10 | TRBJ1-2 | TRBV20-1 | few | - | TGCAGTGCTAGAACGGATGGCTACACCTTC | CSARTDGYTF
15 | TRBJ2-5 | TRBV11-2 | - | - | TGTGCCAGCAGCCCAAGCAGGGTACTTCAAGAGACCCAGTACTTC | CASSPSRVLQETQYF
16 | TRBJ2-5 | TRBV2 | - | - | TGTGCCAGCAGTGAAGCAGGGACGGAGTCTGAAGAGACCCAGTACTTC | CASSEAGTESEETQYF
15 | TRBJ1-2 | TRBV6-5 | - | TRBD1 | TGTGCCAGCAGTTACTCGACAGGGTTAAACTATGGCTACACCTTC | CASSYSTGLNYGYTF
16 | TRBJ2-2 | TRBV5-6 | - | - | TGTGCCAGCAGCTTAGACCCTCAAGGGGACACCGGGGAGCTGTTTTTT | CASSLDPQGDTGELFF
14 | TRBJ1-1 | TRBV6-5 | - | TRBD1 | TGTGCCAGCAGACCCGGGACAGGGATCACTGAAGCTTTCTTT | CASRPGTGITEAFF
15 | TRBJ2-7 | TRBV30 | - | TRBD2 | TGTGCCTGGAGGCCTACTAGCGGGAGGATCTACGAGCAGTACTTC | CAWRPTSGRIYEQYF
12 | TRBJ2-7 | TRBV7-9 | once | - | TGTGCCAGCAGCCCCAGGTGGTCCGAGCAGTACTTC | CASSPRWSEQYF
14 | TRBJ2-7 | TRBV10-3 | - | - | TGTGCCATCAGTGATACCACCCGGGACCACTCAGGGAGCTTC | CAISDTTRDHSGSF
17 | TRBJ1-5 | TRBV28 | - | - | TGTGCCAGCAGTTCCGGGGCCAAACAGGGACCTAATCAGCCCCAGCATTTT | CASSSGAKQGPNQPQHF
14 | TRBJ1-2 | TRBV16 | - | - | TGTGCCAGCAGCTACGCGGTGGGATTTGTTGGCTACACCTTC | CASSYAVGFVGYTF
15 | TRBJ2-7 | TRBV15 | - | TRBD2 | TGTGCCACCAGCAAGGGACTAGAGACATCCTACGAGCAGTACTTC | CATSKGLETSYEQYF
13 | TRBJ2-2 | TRBV5-1 | - | TRBD1 | TGCGCCAGCAGCGGGACAGTAACCGGGGAGCTGTTTTTT | CASSGTVTGELFF
13 | TRBJ2-7 | TRBV28 | - | - | TGTGCCAGCAGGGTCAGGGTCGCCAACGAGCAGTACTTC | CASRVRVANEQYF